A selection of T cell receptor beta chains follows, all from one sample in a study of early T cells in non-severe SARS-CoV-2 infection. TCRdb fed the 5' RACE reads into MiXCR, producing one record per CDR3 protein. The data contain 85,000 to 90,000 distinct CDR3 sequences, roughly 15% of them singletons. Input material: whole blood. These TCRs come from an adult who was a healthcare worker with PCR-confirmed SARS-CoV-2 infection or an uninfected control (not recorded which). CDR3s include the opening cysteine and the closing phenylalanine or tryptophan. Each record gives: V gene, D gene, clone size, J gene, CDR3 protein, CDR3 DNA. A D gene is named only where the DNA matches it firmly. Size is omitted from some rows. Given values are once, few, many or a class for expanded clones.

TRBV3-1	-	-	TRBJ1-5	CASSQRGSNQPQHF	TGTGCCAGCAGCCAACGGGGTAGCAATCAGCCCCAGCATTTT
TRBV19	-	few	TRBJ1-2	CASTPGAPGDGYGYTF	TGTGCCAGTACGCCCGGGGCCCCCGGCGACGGCTATGGCTACACCTTC
TRBV2	-	-	TRBJ2-5	CASSPLQETQYF	TGTGCCAGCAGTCCACTGCAAGAGACCCAGTACTTC
TRBV6-6	TRBD2	few	TRBJ2-3	CASSYSVAGGSTDTQYF	TGTGCCAGCAGTTACTCCGTGGCGGGGGGGAGCACAGATACGCAGTATTTT
TRBV11-2	TRBD1	-	TRBJ1-3	CASSSGQGLLRTIYF	TGTGCCAGCAGCTCGGGACAGGGGTTATTAAGGACCATATATTTT
TRBV7-9	-	few	TRBJ1-1	CASSLTRDPRTEAFF	TGTGCCAGCAGCTTGACCCGGGATCCTAGGACTGAAGCTTTCTTT
TRBV6-1	TRBD1	once	TRBJ2-5	CASSATGGVETQYF	TGTGCCAGCAGTGCCACAGGGGGCGTAGAGACCCAGTACTTC
TRBV5-5	-	-	TRBJ1-5	CASSLMDQPQHF	TGTGCCAGCAGCTTGATGGATCAGCCCCAGCATTTT
TRBV20-1	TRBD2	few	TRBJ2-1	CSAGSASGYSYNEQFF	TGCAGTGCCGGTTCGGCTAGCGGATACTCCTACAATGAGCAGTTCTTC
TRBV9	TRBD1	-	TRBJ2-5	CASSLRPRDRGRQETQYF	TGTGCCAGCAGTCTCCGACCCCGGGACAGGGGGAGACAAGAGACCCAGTACTTC
TRBV6-5	-	many	TRBJ2-3	CASSYYWGRSDTQYF	TGTGCCAGCAGTTACTACTGGGGGAGGTCAGATACGCAGTATTTT
TRBV9	-	few	TRBJ1-6	CASSVVQDSPLHF	TGTGCCAGCAGCGTAGTGCAGGATTCACCCCTCCACTTT
TRBV7-9	TRBD1	many	TRBJ2-5	CASIETSLGDRGGETQYF	TGTGCCAGCATTGAAACCAGCCTCGGAGACAGGGGGGGAGAGACCCAGTACTTC
TRBV29-1	TRBD2	few	TRBJ2-1	CSVGGLAANEQFF	TGCAGCGTTGGGGGACTAGCGGCCAATGAGCAGTTCTTC
TRBV20-1	-	few	TRBJ2-3	CSASRVSTDTQYF	TGCAGTGCTTCCCGCGTTAGCACAGATACGCAGTATTTT
TRBV6-2/TRBV6-3	-	-	TRBJ1-2	CASSYGPGDYGYTF	TGTGCCAGCAGTTACGGACCGGGCGACTATGGCTACACCTTC
TRBV14	-	-	TRBJ2-3	CASSQVFAPLVEGDTQYF	TGTGCCAGCAGCCAAGTGTTTGCTCCATTGGTTGAGGGAGATACGCAGTATTTT